The clone carrying this T cell receptor (beta chain) was seen only a few times. Template material for amplifying TCR beta CDR3 regions consisted of RNA transcripts. The TCR CDR3 was amplified in a first-round RT-PCR using the HTBI primer set. TCRdb called the multiplex PCR reads again in MiXCR, with one record for every CDR3 protein. The sample includes more than 550,000 distinct CDR3 sequences, roughly a sixth of them seen just once. The data belong to a study of T cells in Graves' hyperthyroidism and ophthalmopathy. This TCR was recovered from a man aged 50 to 60 with Graves' hyperthyroidism. Sequenced sample: blood.

The CDR3, as DNA: TGTGCCAGTATGCGTCAGGAGAATCAGCCCCAGCATTTT. This encodes CASMRQENQPQHF. The chain combines TRBV19 with TRBJ1-5; D call uncertain. With 7 bases removed from V and 4 bases from J, the gap between germline ends came to 11 bases. The CDR3 has 13 residues. Germline V lookup: CDR1 LNHDA, CDR2 SQIVND (reference sequence).